What follows are 17 T cell receptor beta chains derived from one specimen sequenced in a study of shared clonotypes between healthy human individuals. Repertoires were generated with immunoSEQ multiplex PCR, while TCRdb's copy carries only in-frame clones and drops some. The repertoire holds millions of clones, with over 90% as singletons. The sample consisted of naive CD4+ T cells from PBMCs. As for subset: CD45RA+ positively selected. The receptor set was obtained from a man aged 18 to 35 in good health. Some clones in this sample may be carry-over from other donors' samples.

The chain links TRBV27 to TRBJ1-3; D ambiguous. Germline CDR1 MNHEY, CDR2 SMNVEV (reference sequence). The V gene lost 5 bases and the J gene lost 4 bases, with 9 bases spanning the gap. The CDR3 has 13 amino acids. The CDR3: CASSNRGGNTIYF. The CDR3 DNA sequence: TGTGCCAGCAGTAACAGAGGAGGAAACACCATATATTTT.

V gene TRBV27 combines with J gene TRBJ1-1; D ambiguous. V lost 7 bases to trimming and J lost 1 base, with 16 bases between them. The CDR3 runs to 15 residues. Germline V gives CDR1 MNHEY, CDR2 SMNVEV (reference sequence). The CDR3 region is CASIVYGKSNTEAFF. CDR3 coding DNA: TGTGCCAGCATAGTTTATGGGAAATCGAACACTGAAGCTTTCTTT.

The chain is built from TRBV11-1 and TRBJ2-7; 7 positions match TRBD2. Germline V gene sequence: CDR1 SGHAT, CDR2 FQDESV (reference sequence). After removal of 5 bases from V and 5 bases from J, the junction contained 6 bases not matched to a gene. This CDR3 has 13 residues. In nucleotides, the CDR3 is TGTGCCAGCAGCCCAACTAGCGTCCACGAGCAGTACTTC. Protein sequence: CASSPTSVHEQYF.

The chain couples TRBV2 to TRBJ1-2; TRBD1 is a possible D gene (5 bases). The CDR3 has 13 residues. Germline V gene lookup returns CDR1 SNHLY and CDR2 FYNNEI. Trimming stripped 6 bases from V and 4 bases from J, with 12 bases between. The CDR3 reads CASRGSGVYGYTF. The CDR3 nucleotides read TGTGCCAGCAGGGGGTCGGGGGTCTATGGCTACACCTTC.

The chain employs TRBV27 and TRBJ2-3, with D perhaps assigned TRBD1 or TRBD2 (5 bases each). V was trimmed by 3 bases and J by 0 bases, leaving 16 bases between them. The CDR3 loop spans 17 amino acids. CDR1 MNHEY and CDR2 SMNVEV come from the germline V gene (reference sequence). The CDR3 protein is CASSFSVRGASTDTQYF. Here the CDR3 DNA reads TGTGCCAGCAGTTTTAGTGTTCGAGGGGCCAGCACAGATACGCAGTATTTT.

The chain joins TRBV4-1 to TRBJ1-2, with 8 bases fitting TRBD1. The germline CDR1 and CDR2 sequences are MGHRA and YSYEKL. Trimming cost V 0 bases and J 8 bases; bases outside gene matches: 11. This CDR3 contains 16 residues. CDR3 DNA sequence: TGCGCCAGCAGCCAAGACCCAGGGGCAGGGGGCAAAGGCTACACCTTC. Translating it yields CASSQDPGAGGKGYTF.

This chain's CDR3 is CSVGLAAYNEQFF. CDR3 bases: TGCAGCGTTGGTCTAGCGGCTTACAATGAGCAGTTCTTC. The chain uses TRBV29-1 and TRBJ2-1; 7 nucleotides match TRBD2. Germline V gene data show CDR1 as SQVTM and CDR2 as ANQGSEA. V was pared by 4 bases and J by 4 bases, with 4 bases of the junction left unmatched. The CDR3 has 13 residues.

A few counts support this clone. The chain carries TRBV5-1 and TRBJ2-5, with D unclear. The CDR3 extends over 12 amino acids. Trimming pared 0 bases from V and 5 bases from J, leaving 5 bases between. CDR1 and CDR2 (germline): SGHRS, YFSETQ. The CDR3 DNA reads as TGCGCCAGCAGCTTGGTCGCGGAGACCCAGTACTTC. This gives the protein CASSLVAETQYF.

J is TRBJ2-7 and V is TRBV7-9, with 10 positions matching TRBD1. The CDR3 has 16 residues. V dropped 4 bases and J dropped 3; count of bases not matched to a gene: 9. Germline V lookup: CDR1 SEHNR, CDR2 FQNEAQ (reference sequence). CDR3 nucleotide sequence: TGTGCCAGCAGCTCCGGGGACAGGGGAAGGGTCTACGAGCAGTACTTC. Protein product: CASSSGDRGRVYEQYF.

As concerns this clone: The sample has other DNA sequences that encode this CDR3 too. This sequence joins TRBV7-9 and TRBJ2-7; 13 bases line up with TRBD2. The CDR3 is 15 amino acids. Trimming cost V 2 bases and J 5 bases; bases outside gene matches: 3. Germline loops: CDR1 SEHNR, CDR2 FQNEAQ (reference sequence). The DNA of the CDR3 is TGTGCCAGCAGCTTAAGACTAGCGGGAGGTGACGAGCAGTACTTC. Amino acids: CASSLRLAGGDEQYF.

This clone was detected only once. Other nucleotide sequences in the sample specify the same CDR3. The rearrangement links TRBV5-1 to TRBJ1-2, with TRBD1 identical over 8 bases. The CDR3 loop spans 13 amino acids. Germline V gene lookup returns CDR1 SGHRS and CDR2 YFSETQ. The V segment lost 5 bases and the J segment 3 bases; nucleotides outside the gene matches: 3. CDR3: CASRPDRDYGYTF. As DNA, the CDR3 is TGCGCCAGCAGACCGGACAGGGACTATGGCTACACCTTC.

This clone was seen just once. One junction end disagrees with the germline gene, perhaps due to a read error. The chain uses TRBV10-3 and TRBJ2-3, with a possible D match to TRBD2 (5 bases). Germline V lookup: CDR1 ENHRY, CDR2 SYGVKD. This CDR3 is 12 amino acids long. The CDR3: CAISPSKDTQYF. DNA of the CDR3: TGTGCCATCAGTCCTAGCAAAGATACGCAGTATTTT.

This rearrangement joins TRBV5-8 to TRBJ2-7; D unresolved. CDR1 SGHTS and CDR2 YDEGEE come from the germline V gene. This CDR3 has 11 amino acids. Trimming took 1 base from V and 4 from J, leaving 3 bases between them. The CDR3 bases are TGTGCCAGCAGCTTGAAGTACGAGCAGTACTTC. It codes for CASSLKYEQYF.

This clone was detected once. The rearrangement links TRBV30 to TRBJ1-5; D ambiguous. The germline V gene has CDR1 GTSNPN and CDR2 SVGIG (reference sequence). The CDR3 contains 14 residues. V was cut by 1 base and J by 5 bases, with 12 bases left in between. The CDR3 DNA follows: TGTGCCTGGAGTGACGCCGGGAATTATCAGCCCCAGCATTTT. This encodes CAWSDAGNYQPQHF.

This sequence joins TRBV6-5 and TRBJ1-1; tentatively, D is TRBD1 (6 bases). With 0 bases removed from V and 5 bases from J, the gap between germline ends came to 13 bases. The CDR3 totals 15 residues. In germline, CDR1 is MNHEY, CDR2 SVGAGI. The CDR3 DNA follows: TGTGCCAGCAGTTACTCACCGGGGGCGGGTACTGAAGCTTTCTTT. Translating gives CASSYSPGAGTEAFF.

This clone appeared once. The chain couples TRBV5-6 to TRBJ1-2, with 8 bases that match TRBD1. The trim removed 5 bases at V and 8 bases at J, leaving 8 bases unmatched. CDR1 is SGHDT and CDR2 is YYEEEE in the germline V gene. CDR3 length: 13 amino acids. In DNA, the CDR3 is TGTGCCAGCAGTTTCGGACAGGGTTGGGGCTACACCTTC. Translated, it gives CASSFGQGWGYTF.

The chain carries TRBV28 and TRBJ1-1; D remains unclear. Germline lookup yields CDR1 MDHEN and CDR2 SYDVKM. Trimming removed 7 bases at V and 1 base at J, with 19 bases between. The CDR3 has 16 amino acids. Here the CDR3 reads CASTPDVRAWNTEAFF. In nucleotides, the CDR3 is TGTGCCAGCACCCCGGATGTGAGGGCTTGGAACACTGAAGCTTTCTTT.